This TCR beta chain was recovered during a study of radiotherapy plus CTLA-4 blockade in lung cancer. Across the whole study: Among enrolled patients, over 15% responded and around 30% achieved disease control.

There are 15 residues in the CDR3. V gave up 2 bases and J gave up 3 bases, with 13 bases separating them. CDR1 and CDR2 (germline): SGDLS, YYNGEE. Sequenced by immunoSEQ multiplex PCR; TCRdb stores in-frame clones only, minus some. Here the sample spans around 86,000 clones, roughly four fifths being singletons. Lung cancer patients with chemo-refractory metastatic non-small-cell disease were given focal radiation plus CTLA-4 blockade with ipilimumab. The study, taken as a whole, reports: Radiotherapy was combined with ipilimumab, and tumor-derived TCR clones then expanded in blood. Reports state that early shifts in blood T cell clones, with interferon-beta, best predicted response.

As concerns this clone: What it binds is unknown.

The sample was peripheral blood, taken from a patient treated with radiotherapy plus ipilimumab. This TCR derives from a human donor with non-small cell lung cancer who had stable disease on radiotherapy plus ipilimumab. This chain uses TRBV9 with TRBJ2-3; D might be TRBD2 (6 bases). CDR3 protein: CASSVAGRITDTQYF. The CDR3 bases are TGTGCCAGCAGCGTCGCGGGACGTATAACAGATACGCAGTATTTT.